Listed below are T cell receptor beta chains from one sample, sequenced in a study of T cell changes during pregnancy in multiple sclerosis. Using immunoSEQ multiplex PCR, the repertoire was profiled, and TCRdb retains in-frame clones only, with some absent. Of tens of thousands of clones listed, 75% to 95% were seen once; the top ten hold 0.6% to 0.8%. This specimen was peripheral blood, taken in the third trimester of pregnancy. All receptors come from a female donor in good health, enrolled as a control in a pregnancy study. Each CDR3 is given with its conserved first and last residue. Each record gives: V gene, J gene, D gene, clone size, CDR3 DNA, CDR3 protein. D genes are given only for firm matches. Clone size, where shown, is once, few, many, or a class for clones that have expanded.

V gene: TRBV6-1; J gene: TRBJ2-7; D gene: TRBD1; clone size: few; CDR3 DNA: TGTGCCAGCAGTGAGCTAGACAGGGGAGGATACGAGCAGTACTTC; CDR3 protein: CASSELDRGGYEQYF
V gene: TRBV11-2; J gene: TRBJ1-5; D gene: -; clone size: -; CDR3 DNA: TGTGCCAGCAGCTTAGCGGGGACTCACCAGCCCCAGCATTTT; CDR3 protein: CASSLAGTHQPQHF
V gene: TRBV27; J gene: TRBJ2-1; D gene: -; clone size: -; CDR3 DNA: TGTGCCAGCAGTAACACTAGATCGCATGAGCAGTTCTTC; CDR3 protein: CASSNTRSHEQFF
V gene: TRBV28; J gene: TRBJ2-3; D gene: -; clone size: -; CDR3 DNA: TGTGCCAGCAGTTTTGGGGGGAGAAATACAGATACGCAGTATTTT; CDR3 protein: CASSFGGRNTDTQYF
V gene: TRBV15; J gene: TRBJ1-2; D gene: -; clone size: -; CDR3 DNA: TGTGCCACCAGCAGAGTAATCGGGGGGATCAGAGAGAACTATGGCTACACCTTC; CDR3 protein: CATSRVIGGIRENYGYTF
V gene: TRBV19; J gene: TRBJ1-2; D gene: TRBD1; clone size: -; CDR3 DNA: TGTGCCAGTAGTACCTCCTACGGGACAGGGAACTATGGCTACACCTTC; CDR3 protein: CASSTSYGTGNYGYTF
V gene: TRBV6-5; J gene: TRBJ1-2; D gene: -; clone size: -; CDR3 DNA: TGTGCCAGCAGGGATCGGGTAGATGACGGCTACACCTTC; CDR3 protein: CASRDRVDDGYTF
V gene: TRBV28; J gene: TRBJ1-5; D gene: TRBD1; clone size: -; CDR3 DNA: TGTGCCAGCACCAAAACGGTAGGGGGCTCAGGGGAGAACAATCAGCCCCAGCATTTT; CDR3 protein: CASTKTVGGSGENNQPQHF
V gene: TRBV6-1; J gene: TRBJ2-7; D gene: TRBD1; clone size: once; CDR3 DNA: TGTGCCAGCAGTTCACAGGACAGGGCCTCCTACGAGCAGTACTTC; CDR3 protein: CASSSQDRASYEQYF
V gene: TRBV5-6; J gene: TRBJ1-5; D gene: TRBD1; clone size: -; CDR3 DNA: TGTGCCAGCAGCCCCAGGGACAGGGGGTTTCAGCCCCAGCATTTT; CDR3 protein: CASSPRDRGFQPQHF
V gene: TRBV11-3; J gene: TRBJ2-3; D gene: -; clone size: -; CDR3 DNA: TGTGCCAGCAGCTTCCCGGGGATCGGAGATACGCAGTATTTT; CDR3 protein: CASSFPGIGDTQYF
V gene: TRBV5-5; J gene: TRBJ1-1; D gene: -; clone size: -; CDR3 DNA: TGTGCCAGCAGGGGAGTACCGAACACTGAAGCTTTCTTT; CDR3 protein: CASRGVPNTEAFF
V gene: TRBV5-6; J gene: TRBJ2-1; D gene: -; clone size: -; CDR3 DNA: TGTGCCAGCACCCTGGGGTTCGGGGGAGCGAATGAGCAGTTCTTC; CDR3 protein: CASTLGFGGANEQFF
V gene: TRBV11-2; J gene: TRBJ1-1; D gene: TRBD1; clone size: -; CDR3 DNA: TGTGCCAGCAGCAATGACAGGGTGGTAGCTTTCTTT; CDR3 protein: CASSNDRVVAFF